This passage covers 24 T cell receptor beta chains from one sample sequenced in a study of T-cell memory formation after mild COVID-19. TCRdb independently ran MiXCR on the 5' RACE reads; one entry per CDR3 protein. The sample holds roughly 400,000 distinct CDR3 sequences, 24% seen once. The sample was PBMCs or a T cell subset sorted from them (not recorded which). The receptors originated from an adult woman who had mild COVID-19 (a few samples of this study predate the infection). Cell type and time point are not known.

This clonotype was seen a few times. The rearrangement uses TRBV9 and TRBJ2-7, with 8 positions matching TRBD1. The CDR3 is 14 amino acids. V lost 4 bases and J lost 2; bases outside the gene matches: 5. Germline assignment: CDR1 SGDLS and CDR2 YYNGEE. CDR3 in DNA: TGTGCCAGCAGCCCGGGACAGGTTACCTACGAGCAGTACTTC. Residues: CASSPGQVTYEQYF.

This clonotype has a handful of counts. This chain links TRBV12-3 or TRBV12-4 with TRBJ1-1, with D possibly being TRBD1 (6 bases). The CDR3 runs to 13 residues. Trimming shortened V by 6 bases and J by 11 bases, and 19 bases separated the two germline ends. The CDR3 loop is CASSRSGAFQAFF. The CDR3 DNA reads TGTGCCAGCAGCCGTTCGGGGGCGTTCCAGGCTTTCTTT.

The V gene is TRBV9, the J gene TRBJ2-3; the D gene is possibly TRBD2 (5 bases). V lost 0 bases and J lost 5, with 10 bases in between. The CDR3 extends over 14 amino acids. Germline CDR1 reads SGDLS; CDR2 reads YYNGEE. The CDR3 loop is CASSVDSRGDTQYF. The CDR3 bases are TGTGCCAGCAGCGTAGACAGCCGGGGAGATACGCAGTATTTT.

This chain uses TRBV10-3 with TRBJ2-4; D gene ambiguous. Germline loops: CDR1 ENHRY, CDR2 SYGVKD. The V gene lost 1 base and the J gene lost 0 bases, with 13 bases spanning the gap. The CDR3 is 17 amino acids. In DNA, the CDR3 is TGTGCCATCAGTGAGTTTCTTGGCGGTGCAGCCAAAAACATTCAGTACTTC. Translation: CAISEFLGGAAKNIQYF.

The chain combines TRBV9 with TRBJ2-7, with 7 bases matching TRBD2. CDR3 length: 14 residues. V shed 4 bases and J 5 bases; nucleotides not matched to a gene: 9. Germline loops: CDR1 SGDLS, CDR2 YYNGEE. The DNA for the CDR3 is TGTGCCAGCAGCCGGGGCGGGAGACCCCACGAGCAGTACTTC. It yields the protein CASSRGGRPHEQYF.

The rearrangement uses TRBV5-1 and TRBJ2-3; 15 positions agree with TRBD2. The CDR3 totals 19 residues. Germline V lookup: CDR1 SGHRS, CDR2 YFSETQ. Trimming removed 3 bases from V and 2 bases from J; junction bases left unmatched: 10. The CDR3 DNA is TGCGCCAGCAGCTCTGGACTAGCGGGAGGGCCAGTAACCACAGATACGCAGTATTTT. It translates to CASSSGLAGGPVTTDTQYF.

The rearrangement joins TRBV4-2 to TRBJ2-7; maybe TRBD2 (6 bases). In germline, CDR1 is LGHNA, CDR2 YNFKEQ. V was cut by 3 bases and J by 5 bases, with 14 bases left in between. CDR3 size: 14 residues. The CDR3 spells CASSQGLGSHEQYF. The CDR3 nucleotides read TGTGCCAGCAGCCAGGGACTGGGAAGTCACGAGCAGTACTTC.

The table lists this clonotype with a few counts. The chain employs TRBV29-1 and TRBJ2-2, with D maybe TRBD2 (6 bases). Germline V gene data show CDR1 as SQVTM and CDR2 as ANQGSEA. V shed 5 bases and J shed 2 bases, with 9 bases lying between them. The length of the CDR3 is 13 residues. The CDR3 DNA sequence: TGCAGCGTTCACGGGGGAAACACCGGGGAGCTGTTTTTT. The encoded protein is CSVHGGNTGELFF.

This chain joins TRBV10-3 and TRBJ2-3; D gene unclear. V was clipped by 10 bases and J by 1 base, with 9 bases between them. CDR3 length: 12 amino acids. From germline, CDR1 is ENHRY and CDR2 SYGVKD. CDR3 sequence (DNA): TGTGCCACCGATCCGGGCACAGATACGCAGTATTTT. As protein: CATDPGTDTQYF.

CDR3 sequence (DNA): TGCGCCAGCAGCCAGATAGATGGGGCTATCAATGAGCAGTTCTTC. Residues: CASSQIDGAINEQFF. The chain combines TRBV4-1 with TRBJ2-1; TRBD1 might be the D (5 bases). Germline values: CDR1 MGHRA, CDR2 YSYEKL. Trimming pared 3 bases from V and 6 bases from J, leaving 15 bases between. The CDR3 runs 15 residues.

The V and J genes are TRBV10-3 and TRBJ2-5; D remains ambiguous. CDR1 and CDR2 (germline): ENHRY, SYGVKD. V lost 3 bases and J lost 5, with 7 bases in between. This CDR3 has 12 amino acids. The CDR3 sequence is CAISEYEETQYF. The CDR3 DNA reads as TGTGCCATCAGTGAATACGAGGAGACCCAGTACTTC.

This clonotype was recorded a few times. J is TRBJ2-5 and V is TRBV14; TRBD2 agrees at 14 bases. The CDR3 runs to 17 residues. Germline V gene sequence: CDR1 SGHDN, CDR2 FVKESK. V was pared by 0 bases and J by 4 bases, with 4 bases of the junction left unmatched. This CDR3 is CASSQDWGTSGRETQYF. The CDR3 DNA sequence: TGTGCCAGCAGCCAAGATTGGGGGACTAGCGGGAGAGAGACCCAGTACTTC.

V is TRBV29-1 and J is TRBJ1-2; unclear D gene. CDR3 size: 12 residues. Germline V gene lookup returns CDR1 SQVTM and CDR2 ANQGSEA. V was pared by 5 bases and J by 4 bases, with 11 bases between. CDR3 sequence: CSVSPRVYGYTF. The CDR3 DNA sequence: TGCAGCGTTAGTCCTCGGGTCTATGGCTACACCTTC.

This clonotype has only a few counts. V gene TRBV5-1 combines with J gene TRBJ2-5; 7 bases agree with TRBD1. After removal of 3 bases from V and 10 bases from J, the junction contained 15 bases not matched to a gene. The V gene's germline CDR1 is SGHRS and CDR2 YFSETQ. This CDR3 region has 15 residues. The DNA of the CDR3 is TGCGCCAGCAGCTCCCTGGGGACAGTCCAAGAGGGCCAGTACTTC. Protein product: CASSSLGTVQEGQYF.

The J gene is TRBJ2-2, the V gene TRBV5-4; possible D gene TRBD2, 5 bases. Germline lookup yields CDR1 SGHNT and CDR2 YYREEE (reference sequence). CDR3 length: 15 residues. Trimming took 4 bases from V and 7 from J, leaving 17 bases between them. The CDR3 reads CASSQRTGAFGELFF. DNA for the CDR3: TGTGCCAGCAGCCAGAGGACTGGAGCTTTCGGGGAGCTGTTTTTT. The variable domain in full, with the rest retrieved from reference TRBV5-4 and TRBJ2-2, is ETGVTQSPTHLIKTRGQQVTLRCSSQSGHNTVSWYQQALGQGPQFIFQYYREEENGRGNFPPRFSGLQFPNYSSELNVNALELDDSALYLCASSQRTGAFGELFFGEGSRLTVL.

This clonotype appeared a few times. This chain connects TRBV5-5 to TRBJ1-5, with a tentative D call TRBD1 (6 bases). Trimming took off 0 bases at V and 7 bases at J, with 14 bases between the two ends. CDR3 length equals 15 residues. Germline V gene data show CDR1 as SGHKS and CDR2 as YYEKEE (reference sequence). This chain's CDR3 is CASSLERQGLQPQHF. In nucleotides, the CDR3 is TGTGCCAGCAGCTTGGAAAGGCAGGGGCTGCAGCCCCAGCATTTT.

There are a few counts of this clonotype. The chain carries TRBV7-2 and TRBJ1-2; no reliable D call. V dropped 6 bases and J dropped 5 bases, with 19 bases sitting between them. The germline V gene encodes CDR1 SGHTA and CDR2 FQGNSA. The CDR3 runs 15 residues. The CDR3 DNA sequence: TGTGCCAGCAGTCCTGACATGTTCGGGGATTATGGCTACACCTTC. Translating it yields CASSPDMFGDYGYTF.

This clonotype was found a few times. This chain joins TRBV28 and TRBJ1-1, with a tentative D call TRBD1 (6 bases). V lost 8 bases and J lost 1, with 20 bases in between. Germline V gives CDR1 MDHEN, CDR2 SYDVKM. The CDR3 has 16 amino acids. In DNA form, the CDR3 reads TGTGCCAGCTGCCACCTGGGGGGACACAAGAACACTGAAGCTTTCTTT. It specifies CASCHLGGHKNTEAFF.

The chain links TRBV6-5 to TRBJ2-1; 9 nucleotides align to TRBD1. V was pared by 6 bases and J by 6 bases, with 9 bases of the junction left unmatched. CDR1 and CDR2 (germline): MNHEY, SVGAGI. The CDR3 is made up of 15 amino acids. Here the CDR3 DNA reads TGTGCCAGCAGCCCCGGGACAGGGTGGTCCAATGAGCAGTTCTTC. Its protein is CASSPGTGWSNEQFF.

This chain connects TRBV5-1 to TRBJ2-3, with 8 nucleotides matching TRBD1. The CDR3 runs to 16 residues. Unmatched junction bases numbered 6, after V lost 2 bases and J lost 1 base. Germline V gives CDR1 SGHRS, CDR2 YFSETQ. This CDR3 is CASSFGGTGGTDTQYF. The CDR3 nucleotides read TGCGCCAGCAGCTTTGGCGGGACAGGTGGCACAGATACGCAGTATTTT.

This clonotype was found many times. The rearrangement joins TRBV24-1 to TRBJ2-7; D unresolved. Germline V lookup: CDR1 KGHDR, CDR2 SFDVKD. Deletions cut 4 bases from V and 2 bases from J, with 8 bases between. The CDR3 loop spans 13 amino acids. CDR3: CATSDAATYEQYF. The CDR3 nucleotides are TGTGCCACCAGTGACGCTGCTACCTACGAGCAGTACTTC.

On this clonotype: The germline gene is not matched at one end of the junction; a read error may be the cause. The chain combines TRBV7-2 with TRBJ1-2; D unresolved. The CDR3 contains 12 residues. Per the germline V gene, CDR1 is SGHTA and CDR2 is FQGNSA. The CDR3 here is CASSPGVTYTLF. In DNA form, the CDR3 reads TGTGCCAGCAGCCCCGGGGTGACCTACACCCTCTTC. The full variable domain, with the rest looked up from reference TRBV7-2 and TRBJ1-2, is GAGVSQSPSNKVTEKGKDVELRCDPISGHTALYWYRQSLGQGLEFLIYFQGNSAPDKSGLPSDRFSAERTGGSVSTLTIQRTQQEDSAVYLCASSPGVTYTLFGSGTRLTVV.

The gene calls are TRBV24-1 and TRBJ2-2, with 7 bases that match TRBD1. V shed 4 bases and J 3 bases; nucleotides not matched to a gene: 7. The CDR3 runs to 16 residues. The germline gives CDR1 KGHDR, CDR2 SFDVKD. The chain's CDR3 is CATSDLGQDYTGELFF. CDR3 bases: TGTGCCACCAGTGACCTCGGACAGGACTACACCGGGGAGCTGTTTTTT.

The chain employs TRBV11-3 and TRBJ2-3; D is perhaps TRBD1 (5 bases). There are 14 residues in the CDR3. Germline V gene data show CDR1 as SGHNT and CDR2 as YENEEA. V was trimmed by 1 base and J by 3 bases, leaving 8 bases between them. The CDR3 coding sequence is TGTGCCAGCAGCTTAGGACAGCAGACAGATACGCAGTATTTT. Its translation is CASSLGQQTDTQYF.